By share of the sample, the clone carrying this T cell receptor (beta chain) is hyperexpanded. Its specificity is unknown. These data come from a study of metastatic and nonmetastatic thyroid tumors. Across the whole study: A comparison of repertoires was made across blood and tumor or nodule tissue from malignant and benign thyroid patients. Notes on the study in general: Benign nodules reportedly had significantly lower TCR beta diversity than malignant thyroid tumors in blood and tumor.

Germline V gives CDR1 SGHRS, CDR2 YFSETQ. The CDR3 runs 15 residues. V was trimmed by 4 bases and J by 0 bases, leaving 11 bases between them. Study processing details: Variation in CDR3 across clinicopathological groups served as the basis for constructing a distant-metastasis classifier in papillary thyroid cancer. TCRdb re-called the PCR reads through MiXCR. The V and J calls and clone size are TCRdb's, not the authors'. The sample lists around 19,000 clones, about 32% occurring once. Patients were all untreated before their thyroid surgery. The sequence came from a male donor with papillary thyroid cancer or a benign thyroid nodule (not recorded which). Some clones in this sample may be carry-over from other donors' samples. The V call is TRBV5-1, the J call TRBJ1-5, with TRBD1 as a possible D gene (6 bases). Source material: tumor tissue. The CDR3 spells CASSEQGNSNQPQHF. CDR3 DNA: TGCGCCAGCAGCGAACAGGGTAATAGCAATCAGCCCCAGCATTTT.